These T cell receptor beta chains were read from a single sample in a study of T cell changes during pregnancy in multiple sclerosis. Data came from immunoSEQ multiplex PCR; TCRdb stores just in-frame clones and leaves some out. The sample includes some 93,000 clones, about nine tenths seen only once; the top ten take roughly 1.7%. Sequenced material: peripheral blood, taken after pregnancy. The source of these receptors is a female donor in good health, enrolled as a control in a pregnancy study. The CDR3 runs from the conserved cysteine through the conserved F or W. D genes are given only for firm matches. Where a row states a size, it is once, few, many or the class of an expanded clone; other rows omit it.

clone size: once; V gene: TRBV6-5; J gene: TRBJ2-3; D gene: TRBD2; CDR3 protein: CACHSGGARDTQYF; CDR3 DNA: TGTGCCTGCCACAGCGGGGGGGCCCGGGATACGCAGTATTTT
clone size: .; V gene: TRBV4-1; J gene: TRBJ1-1; D gene: .; CDR3 protein: CASSQGVTGRGNTEAFF; CDR3 DNA: TGCGCCAGCAGCCAAGGGGTCACAGGAAGGGGGAACACTGAAGCTTTCTTT
clone size: .; V gene: TRBV7-9; J gene: TRBJ2-7; D gene: TRBD1; CDR3 protein: CASSLPGGDDYEQYF; CDR3 DNA: TGTGCCAGCAGCCTGCCAGGGGGCGACGACTACGAGCAGTACTTC
clone size: once; V gene: TRBV5-1; J gene: TRBJ2-6; D gene: .; CDR3 protein: CASSPTGSSGANVLTF; CDR3 DNA: TGCGCCAGCAGCCCGACAGGATCCTCTGGGGCCAACGTCCTGACTTTC
clone size: .; V gene: TRBV5-4; J gene: TRBJ1-2; D gene: .; CDR3 protein: CASSLAGIDGYTF; CDR3 DNA: TGTGCCAGCAGCTTGGCAGGCATCGATGGCTACACCTTC
clone size: once; V gene: TRBV10-3; J gene: TRBJ1-5; D gene: TRBD1; CDR3 protein: CAISEPGQGSNRAQPQHF; CDR3 DNA: TGTGCCATCAGTGAACCGGGACAGGGGTCCAATCGGGCTCAGCCCCAGCATTTT
clone size: .; V gene: TRBV19; J gene: TRBJ1-5; D gene: TRBD1; CDR3 protein: CASSIVFRQGGNQPQHF; CDR3 DNA: TGTGCCAGTAGTATTGTATTTCGACAGGGCGGCAATCAGCCCCAGCATTTT
clone size: .; V gene: TRBV2; J gene: TRBJ1-2; D gene: .; CDR3 protein: CASSEGTVNYGYTF; CDR3 DNA: TGTGCCAGCAGTGAAGGGACAGTGAACTATGGCTACACCTTC
clone size: .; V gene: TRBV5-4; J gene: TRBJ1-1; D gene: .; CDR3 protein: CASSLTGPAEAFF; CDR3 DNA: TGTGCCAGCAGCCTCACAGGGCCAGCTGAAGCTTTCTTT
clone size: .; V gene: TRBV7-6; J gene: TRBJ1-2; D gene: .; CDR3 protein: CASSPRETYGYTF; CDR3 DNA: TGTGCCAGCAGCCCGCGGGAGACCTATGGCTACACCTTC
clone size: .; V gene: TRBV6-5; J gene: TRBJ1-2; D gene: .; CDR3 protein: CASSLGGGYGYTF; CDR3 DNA: TGTGCCAGCAGCCTCGGGGGTGGCTATGGCTACACCTTC
clone size: once; V gene: TRBV7-3; J gene: TRBJ1-1; D gene: TRBD1; CDR3 protein: CASSPGTGRNTEAFF; CDR3 DNA: TGTGCCAGCAGCCCCGGGACAGGGAGGAACACTGAAGCTTTCTTT
clone size: .; V gene: TRBV7-8; J gene: TRBJ2-2; D gene: .; CDR3 protein: CASSLVGTGTGELFF; CDR3 DNA: TGTGCCAGCAGCTTAGTGGGAACAGGGACCGGGGAGCTGTTTTTT
clone size: .; V gene: TRBV5-4; J gene: TRBJ2-1; D gene: .; CDR3 protein: CASSLKQNSYNEQFF; CDR3 DNA: TGTGCCAGCAGCTTGAAACAGAACTCCTACAATGAGCAGTTCTTC
clone size: .; V gene: TRBV11-3; J gene: TRBJ2-7; D gene: TRBD1; CDR3 protein: CASSSRDRGDEQYF; CDR3 DNA: TGTGCCAGCAGCTCCCGGGACAGGGGCGACGAGCAGTACTTC
clone size: .; V gene: TRBV7-6; J gene: TRBJ1-6; D gene: .; CDR3 protein: CASSLTRHSSSYNSPLHF; CDR3 DNA: TGTGCCAGCAGCTTAACCAGACACAGCAGCTCCTATAATTCACCCCTCCACTTT
clone size: .; V gene: TRBV9; J gene: TRBJ2-1; D gene: .; CDR3 protein: CASSPAGSANEQFF; CDR3 DNA: TGTGCCAGCAGCCCCGCAGGGTCGGCGAATGAGCAGTTCTTC
clone size: few; V gene: TRBV4-2; J gene: TRBJ1-6; D gene: .; CDR3 protein: CASSQERAKDSPLHF; CDR3 DNA: TGTGCCAGCAGCCAAGAGCGGGCGAAAGATTCACCCCTCCACTTT
clone size: .; V gene: TRBV15; J gene: TRBJ2-5; D gene: .; CDR3 protein: CATSGRGGSQETQYF; CDR3 DNA: TGTGCCACCAGCGGGCGTGGAGGGTCCCAAGAGACCCAGTACTTC
clone size: .; V gene: TRBV4-2; J gene: TRBJ2-6; D gene: TRBD1; CDR3 protein: CASSQRVRTPGQGSSGANVLTF; CDR3 DNA: TGTGCCAGCAGCCAACGCGTCAGGACCCCGGGACAGGGCTCGAGTGGGGCCAACGTCCTGACTTTC
clone size: .; V gene: TRBV7-3; J gene: TRBJ1-1; D gene: .; CDR3 protein: CASSPGENTEAFF; CDR3 DNA: TGTGCCAGCAGCCCCGGAGAGAACACTGAAGCTTTCTTT
clone size: .; V gene: TRBV9; J gene: TRBJ1-1; D gene: .; CDR3 protein: CASSVGEGRQTNTEAFF; CDR3 DNA: TGTGCCAGCAGCGTCGGGGAGGGGAGGCAGACGAACACTGAAGCTTTCTTT
clone size: .; V gene: TRBV4-3; J gene: TRBJ1-2; D gene: TRBD1; CDR3 protein: CASSQDRGLLGGYTF; CDR3 DNA: TGCGCCAGCAGCCAGGACAGGGGGCTGCTCGGTGGCTACACCTTC
clone size: .; V gene: TRBV4-3; J gene: TRBJ1-2; D gene: .; CDR3 protein: CASSPIGGNYGYTF; CDR3 DNA: TGCGCCAGCAGCCCTATAGGCGGAAACTATGGCTACACCTTC
clone size: .; V gene: TRBV9; J gene: TRBJ1-6; D gene: .; CDR3 protein: CASSWGGQHNSPLHF; CDR3 DNA: TGTGCCAGCAGTTGGGGAGGCCAACATAATTCACCCCTCCACTTT
clone size: .; V gene: TRBV19; J gene: TRBJ1-6; D gene: .; CDR3 protein: CASSMSLNSPLHF; CDR3 DNA: TGTGCCAGTAGTATGTCTCTAAATTCACCCCTCCACTTT
clone size: .; V gene: TRBV7-9; J gene: TRBJ2-7; D gene: TRBD2; CDR3 protein: CASSLVPKTSGGSYEQYF; CDR3 DNA: TGTGCCAGCAGCTTAGTCCCTAAAACTAGCGGGGGTTCCTACGAGCAGTACTTC
clone size: .; V gene: TRBV4-3; J gene: TRBJ2-1; D gene: .; CDR3 protein: CASSQELTAWDEQFF; CDR3 DNA: TGCGCCAGCAGCCAAGAATTAACAGCCTGGGATGAGCAGTTCTTC
clone size: once; V gene: TRBV9; J gene: TRBJ2-2; D gene: .; CDR3 protein: CASSVDVRLNTGELFF; CDR3 DNA: TGTGCCAGCAGCGTAGACGTCAGGCTGAACACCGGGGAGCTGTTTTTT
clone size: .; V gene: TRBV5-4; J gene: TRBJ2-1; D gene: TRBD2; CDR3 protein: CASSFPGGRGDNEQFF; CDR3 DNA: TGTGCCAGCAGCTTTCCCGGGGGGCGGGGGGACAATGAGCAGTTCTTC
clone size: .; V gene: TRBV19; J gene: TRBJ1-5; D gene: .; CDR3 protein: CASSRDNSNSNQPQHF; CDR3 DNA: TGTGCCAGTAGTCGGGACAACTCAAATAGCAATCAGCCCCAGCATTTT
clone size: .; V gene: TRBV28; J gene: TRBJ2-7; D gene: .; CDR3 protein: CASSPPVSLASYEQYF; CDR3 DNA: TGTGCCAGCAGTCCCCCAGTTTCCCTTGCCTCCTACGAGCAGTACTTC
clone size: .; V gene: TRBV4-3; J gene: TRBJ2-3; D gene: TRBD2; CDR3 protein: CASSQRSAGGHDTQYF; CDR3 DNA: TGCGCCAGCAGCCAAAGAAGCGCGGGGGGGCATGATACGCAGTATTTT
clone size: .; V gene: TRBV29-1; J gene: TRBJ2-7; D gene: .; CDR3 protein: CSVVEAGHEQYF; CDR3 DNA: TGCAGCGTTGTTGAAGCAGGGCACGAGCAGTACTTC
clone size: .; V gene: TRBV9; J gene: TRBJ2-3; D gene: .; CDR3 protein: CASAGPQILDTQYF; CDR3 DNA: TGTGCCAGCGCGGGACCCCAAATCCTAGATACGCAGTATTTT
clone size: .; V gene: TRBV4-1; J gene: TRBJ2-7; D gene: TRBD1; CDR3 protein: CASHPAWVYGTGGYEQYF; CDR3 DNA: TGCGCCAGCCACCCCGCGTGGGTTTACGGGACAGGGGGCTACGAGCAGTACTTC
clone size: .; V gene: TRBV6-6; J gene: TRBJ2-7; D gene: TRBD1; CDR3 protein: CASSHQGANEQYF; CDR3 DNA: TGTGCCAGCAGCCACCAGGGGGCGAACGAGCAGTACTTC
clone size: few; V gene: TRBV30; J gene: TRBJ1-1; D gene: TRBD1; CDR3 protein: CAWSFTGDTEAFF; CDR3 DNA: TGTGCCTGGAGTTTCACAGGGGACACTGAAGCTTTCTTT
clone size: .; V gene: TRBV7-7; J gene: TRBJ2-5; D gene: TRBD2; CDR3 protein: CASSLGATSGGNGETQYF; CDR3 DNA: TGTGCTAGCAGCTTAGGGGCAACTAGCGGGGGGAATGGAGAGACCCAGTACTTC
clone size: .; V gene: TRBV6-7; J gene: TRBJ1-5; D gene: TRBD1; CDR3 protein: CATPTGQPQHF; CDR3 DNA: TGTGCCACCCCGACAGGGCAGCCCCAGCATTTT
clone size: .; V gene: TRBV7-8; J gene: TRBJ1-2; D gene: .; CDR3 protein: CASSLAGGRGYTF; CDR3 DNA: TGTGCCAGCAGCCTTGCCGGCGGCCGGGGCTACACCTTC
clone size: .; V gene: TRBV19; J gene: TRBJ2-1; D gene: TRBD1; CDR3 protein: CASRHPQGGLEQFF; CDR3 DNA: TGTGCCAGTCGTCACCCCCAAGGGGGCTTAGAGCAGTTCTTC
clone size: .; V gene: TRBV9; J gene: TRBJ2-3; D gene: TRBD2; CDR3 protein: CASSVSVSIAGGRQSDTQYF; CDR3 DNA: TGTGCCAGCAGCGTATCTGTCTCGATAGCGGGGGGGCGACAATCAGATACGCAGTATTTT
clone size: once; V gene: TRBV4-3; J gene: TRBJ1-1; D gene: .; CDR3 protein: CASSQVGADTEAFF; CDR3 DNA: TGCGCCAGCAGCCAAGTAGGGGCAGACACTGAAGCTTTCTTT
clone size: once; V gene: TRBV11-2; J gene: TRBJ2-1; D gene: .; CDR3 protein: CASSLVRGAGNEQFF; CDR3 DNA: TGTGCCAGCAGCTTGGTCCGGGGGGCTGGAAATGAGCAGTTCTTC
clone size: .; V gene: TRBV5-1; J gene: TRBJ2-5; D gene: .; CDR3 protein: CASSSSQGRETQYF; CDR3 DNA: TGCGCCAGCAGCTCGTCACAGGGGAGGGAGACCCAGTACTTC
clone size: .; V gene: TRBV5-6; J gene: TRBJ2-7; D gene: TRBD1; CDR3 protein: CASSLFGQGDEQYF; CDR3 DNA: TGTGCCAGCAGCTTGTTCGGACAGGGTGATGAGCAGTACTTC
clone size: .; V gene: TRBV18; J gene: TRBJ2-7; D gene: .; CDR3 protein: CASSPPSSKEQYF; CDR3 DNA: TGTGCCAGCTCACCACCGAGCTCGAAGGAGCAGTACTTC
clone size: .; V gene: TRBV29-1; J gene: TRBJ2-2; D gene: TRBD1; CDR3 protein: CSAYRGAGELFF; CDR3 DNA: TGCAGCGCCTACAGGGGGGCCGGGGAGCTGTTTTTT
clone size: .; V gene: TRBV19; J gene: TRBJ1-4; D gene: .; CDR3 protein: CASRNAPGGNEKLFF; CDR3 DNA: TGTGCCAGTAGGAATGCTCCGGGGGGTAATGAAAAACTGTTTTTT
clone size: .; V gene: TRBV5-1; J gene: TRBJ2-5; D gene: .; CDR3 protein: CASRSGQETQYF; CDR3 DNA: TGCGCCAGCAGAAGCGGGCAAGAGACCCAGTACTTC
clone size: .; V gene: TRBV4-3; J gene: TRBJ2-2; D gene: .; CDR3 protein: CASSQDASRGLGELFF; CDR3 DNA: TGCGCCAGCAGCCAAGATGCGTCTCGCGGGCTCGGGGAGCTGTTTTTT
clone size: .; V gene: TRBV11-2; J gene: TRBJ2-7; D gene: .; CDR3 protein: CASSLGTGAYEQYF; CDR3 DNA: TGTGCCAGCAGCCTTGGCACCGGGGCCTACGAGCAGTACTTC
clone size: .; V gene: TRBV25-1; J gene: TRBJ2-7; D gene: TRBD2; CDR3 protein: CASSVSGVGQYF; CDR3 DNA: TGTGCCAGCAGTGTCAGCGGGGTCGGGCAGTACTTC
clone size: .; V gene: TRBV4-3; J gene: TRBJ2-7; D gene: .; CDR3 protein: CASSLGWRGEYEQYF; CDR3 DNA: TGCGCCAGCAGCTTGGGGTGGCGGGGCGAATACGAGCAGTACTTC
clone size: once; V gene: TRBV5-1; J gene: TRBJ1-1; D gene: TRBD1; CDR3 protein: CASSGGQGRVLNTEAFF; CDR3 DNA: TGCGCCAGCAGCGGGGGACAGGGTCGCGTTCTGAACACTGAAGCTTTCTTT
clone size: .; V gene: TRBV10-3; J gene: TRBJ1-5; D gene: TRBD1; CDR3 protein: CAISPGTGGNQPQHF; CDR3 DNA: TGTGCCATCAGTCCCGGGACAGGGGGCAATCAGCCCCAGCATTTT
clone size: once; V gene: TRBV5-8; J gene: TRBJ2-1; D gene: .; CDR3 protein: CASSLMVAGAVEQFF; CDR3 DNA: TGTGCCAGCAGCTTGATGGTGGCGGGGGCGGTTGAGCAGTTCTTC
clone size: few; V gene: TRBV5-1; J gene: TRBJ1-6; D gene: TRBD1; CDR3 protein: CASSWRDRGHSPLHF; CDR3 DNA: TGCGCCAGCAGCTGGAGGGACAGGGGACATTCACCCCTCCACTTT